The T cell receptor (beta chain) under discussion was sequenced for a study of blood T cells in healthy people across ages. The use of a sample-barcoded 5' primer and a J-beta primer mix characterized a second PCR of 7 to 11 cycles. The authors tagged each cDNA molecule using a template-switch adaptor with 12 random nucleotides. TCRdb independently ran MiXCR on the 5' RACE reads; one entry per CDR3 protein. This table has about a million distinct CDR3 sequences, around 54% appearing once. Extraction yielded at least 6 micrograms of total RNA per sample. CDR3 length: 15 amino acids. V gave up 2 bases and J gave up 1 base, with 6 bases separating them. Germline-derived CDR1 and CDR2 are SEHNR and FQNEAQ (reference sequence).

The clonotype originates from an older woman in good health. The rearrangement uses TRBV7-9 and TRBJ2-6, with no clear D. Sequencing was done on a sample of blood. CDR3 nucleotides: TGTGCCAGCAGCTTATGGCCTTCTGGGGCCAACGTCCTGACTTTC. Translating gives CASSLWPSGANVLTF.